Presented here are 31 T cell receptor beta chains from one specimen sequenced in a study of T cells after yellow fever vaccination. A single record per CDR3 protein comes from TCRdb applying MiXCR to the 5' RACE reads. The sample holds some 350,000 distinct CDR3 sequences, 8% to 10% seen once. Sequenced here: PBMCs, sampled on the day of the first yellow fever vaccination. The origin of the receptors is a man aged 18 to 30 who received the YFV17D yellow fever vaccine.

CDR3 in DNA: TGTGCCAGCAGCCCACTAGTAGTTATTGGCGGGGAGACCCAGTACTTC. Protein product: CASSPLVVIGGETQYF. The chain joins TRBV14 to TRBJ2-5; a weak D match, TRBD2 (5 bases). Germline V gives CDR1 SGHDN, CDR2 FVKESK. This CDR3 has 16 residues. The V end lost 4 bases, the J end lost 5 bases, and 20 bases lay between the germline ends.

This clonotype was recorded at least ten times. V gene TRBV14 combines with J gene TRBJ2-7; TRBD2 agrees at 7 bases. Germline CDR1 reads SGHDN; CDR2 reads FVKESK. The ends lost 1 base at V and 7 bases at J; junction bases unmatched: 4. The CDR3 covers 13 residues. The DNA of the CDR3 is TGTGCCAGCAGCCAAGCCGGGGGGTCGGAGCAGTACGTC. It encodes CASSQAGGSEQYV.

This clonotype was seen a handful of times. The chain carries TRBV6-6 and TRBJ2-7; the match to TRBD2 covers 9 bases. The length of the CDR3 is 13 residues. Germline CDR1 reads MNHNY; CDR2 reads SVGAGI (reference sequence). V shed 7 bases and J 3 bases; nucleotides not matched to a gene: 4. DNA of the CDR3: TGTGCCAGCACCGCTAGCGGGGACTACGAGCAGTACGTC. Translation: CASTASGDYEQYV.

The genes are TRBV12-5 and TRBJ2-7; the match to TRBD2 covers 11 bases. This CDR3 is 17 amino acids long. Trimming took 4 bases from V and 5 from J; bases not matched to a gene: 13. Germline CDR1 LGHNT, CDR2 FRNRAP. The CDR3 loop reads CASGSTIAGGPEDEQYV. CDR3 bases: TGTGCTAGTGGTTCAACCATAGCGGGGGGGCCAGAAGACGAGCAGTACGTC.

The CDR3 nucleotides read TGCAGCATGGGACGTATGGGGGAGACCCAGTACTTC. Translation gives CSMGRMGETQYF. The chain combines TRBV29-1 with TRBJ2-5; D is perhaps TRBD1 or TRBD2 (5 bases each). The CDR3 is made up of 12 amino acids. V was trimmed by 8 bases and J by 5 bases, leaving 15 bases between them. Germline V gene sequence: CDR1 SQVTM, CDR2 ANQGSEA.

V and J are TRBV6-2 or TRBV6-3 and TRBJ2-5, with D perhaps being TRBD1 or TRBD2 (5 bases each). Germline CDR1 MNHEY, CDR2 SVGEGT. This CDR3 has 14 residues. Trimming removed 6 bases from V and 6 bases from J, with 17 bases in between. The CDR3 DNA reads TGTGCCAGCAGAGACGGAGCGGTGGGACAGACCCAGTACTTC. The encoded protein is CASRDGAVGQTQYF.

The J gene is TRBJ2-7, the V gene TRBV4-1; 12 bases match TRBD1. V gave up 2 bases and J gave up 4 bases; unmatched junction bases: 3. This CDR3 is 15 amino acids long. Germline V gene lookup returns CDR1 MGHRA and CDR2 YSYEKL. Here the CDR3 reads CASSQPGQGAYEQYF. DNA of the CDR3: TGCGCCAGCAGCCAACCGGGACAGGGGGCGTACGAGCAGTACTTC.

There are many counts of this clonotype. The rearrangement links TRBV7-2 to TRBJ1-1; D is unresolved. Trimming removed 1 base at V and 2 bases at J, with 11 bases between. Germline CDR1 and CDR2: SGHTA and FQGNSA. There are 15 residues in the CDR3. The CDR3 loop reads CASSLVPEVNTEAFF. In DNA form, the CDR3 reads TGTGCCAGCAGCTTAGTGCCGGAGGTCAACACTGAAGCTTTCTTT.

The rearrangement links TRBV6-5 to TRBJ1-2; D remains ambiguous. Germline V gene sequence: CDR1 MNHEY, CDR2 SVGAGI. The V end was cut by 0 bases, the J end by 7 bases, with 12 bases between. This CDR3 comprises 14 residues. CDR3 residues: CASSYSNHNGGYTF. The DNA for the CDR3 is TGTGCCAGCAGTTACTCGAACCACAATGGTGGCTACACCTTC.

This clonotype has only a few counts. J is TRBJ2-5 and V is TRBV5-4; 10 positions match TRBD2. The germline CDR1 and CDR2 sequences are SGHNT and YYREEE (reference sequence). The CDR3 consists of 16 residues. Trimming at V came to 1 base and at J to 5 bases, leaving 8 bases not matched to a gene. CDR3 DNA: TGTGCCAGCAGCTTGACTAGCGGGGACACTGGGGAGACCCAGTACTTC. Encoded protein: CASSLTSGDTGETQYF.

This chain connects TRBV4-3 to TRBJ2-7, with a possible D match to TRBD2 (7 bases). Trimming removed 3 bases from V and 2 bases from J, with 17 bases in between. Germline values: CDR1 LGHNA, CDR2 YSLEER. The CDR3 covers 16 residues. The CDR3 DNA reads TGCGCCAGCAGCCAGGGAGGGAAGGGGGGGGCCTACGAGCAGTACTTC. Translated: CASSQGGKGGAYEQYF.

This clonotype has only a few counts. The V call is TRBV10-3, the J call TRBJ1-1; D is possibly TRBD1 (5 bases). In germline, CDR1 is ENHRY, CDR2 SYGVKD. The CDR3 is 13 residues long. Trimming pared 6 bases from V and 4 bases from J, leaving 12 bases between. The CDR3, as DNA: TGTGCCATCAGAAGGGACGACGGCACTGAAGCTTTCTTT. Amino acid sequence: CAIRRDDGTEAFF.

A few counts support this clonotype. The chain combines TRBV20-1 with TRBJ1-6; 8 bases line up with TRBD1. CDR1 is DFQATT, CDR2 SNEGSKA, per germline (reference sequence). V gave up 6 bases and J gave up 9 bases; unmatched junction bases: 7. The CDR3 runs 13 residues. This CDR3 reads CSARDRTPSPLHF. The CDR3 nucleotides are TGCAGTGCCCGGGACAGGACGCCTTCACCCCTCCACTTT.

J is TRBJ1-1 and V is TRBV3-1; D is possibly TRBD1 (5 bases). Between the trimmed V and J ends, which lost 2 bases and 10 bases, there was a span of 17 bases. CDR3 length: 14 residues. The germline gives CDR1 LGHDT, CDR2 YNNKEL (reference sequence). The CDR3 DNA follows: TGTGCCAGCAGCCAATCGCGGGGTGGGGGTCCAGCTTTCTTT. Amino acid sequence: CASSQSRGGGPAFF.

This clonotype was picked up a small number of times. The chain couples TRBV6-5 to TRBJ2-5, with TRBD2 matching over 10 bases. Trimming at V came to 2 bases and at J to 4 bases, leaving 7 bases not matched to a gene. The germline V gene has CDR1 MNHEY and CDR2 SVGAGI. CDR3 length: 16 amino acids. CDR3 residues: CASSYTGLAATETQYF. The CDR3 nucleotides read TGTGCCAGCAGTTACACCGGACTAGCGGCAACAGAGACCCAGTACTTC.

The rearrangement uses TRBV4-1 and TRBJ2-3; 8 bases match TRBD1. From germline, CDR1 is MGHRA and CDR2 YSYEKL. The length of the CDR3 is 14 residues. V was clipped by 1 base and J by 7 bases; unmatched bases: 4. CDR3 region: CASSQVDRVNTQYF. The CDR3 DNA sequence: TGCGCCAGCAGCCAAGTGGACAGGGTCAATACGCAGTATTTT.

This clonotype was counted a few times. The chain combines TRBV7-9 with TRBJ2-5, with TRBD2 as a possible D gene (6 bases). Per germline, CDR1 SEHNR and CDR2 FQNEAQ (reference sequence). CDR3 length: 17 residues. Deletions cut 2 bases from V and 1 base from J, with 17 bases between. CDR3 nucleotides: TGTGCCAGCAGCTTAAACGCGGGGAGCTTACTCCAAGAGACCCAGTACTTC. This encodes CASSLNAGSLLQETQYF.

This clonotype was counted between two and nine times. This rearrangement joins TRBV5-4 to TRBJ2-7, with 10 bases matching TRBD2. V lost 6 bases to trimming and J lost 2 bases; unmatched junction nucleotides: 5. The CDR3 extends over 14 amino acids. Germline CDR1 and CDR2: SGHNT and YYREEE (reference sequence). The CDR3 DNA sequence: TGTGCCAGCAACCCGGGACTAGCGCCCTACGAGCAGTACTTC. This encodes CASNPGLAPYEQYF. The entire variable domain, with the rest obtained from reference TRBV5-4 and TRBJ2-7, is as follows: ETGVTQSPTHLIKTRGQQVTLRCSSQSGHNTVSWYQQALGQGPQFIFQYYREEENGRGNFPPRFSGLQFPNYSSELNVNALELDDSALYLCASNPGLAPYEQYFGPGTRLTVT.

J is TRBJ1-1 and V is TRBV7-2, with D tentatively TRBD1 (5 bases). The CDR3 length is 16 residues. Germline V lookup: CDR1 SGHTA, CDR2 FQGNSA. Trimming stripped 5 bases from V and 3 bases from J, with 19 bases between. CDR3 coding DNA: TGTGCCAGCAGCCCCCAGGGAGGCGGTTTCTACACTGAAGCTTTCTTT. Protein: CASSPQGGGFYTEAFF. Combining the CDR3 with reference TRBV7-2 and TRBJ1-1 gives the whole variable domain GAGVSQSPSNKVTEKGKDVELRCDPISGHTALYWYRQSLGQGLEFLIYFQGNSAPDKSGLPSDRFSAERTGGSVSTLTIQRTQQEDSAVYLCASSPQGGGFYTEAFFGQGTRLTVV.

The chain joins TRBV5-4 to TRBJ2-5, with TRBD1 matching 7 bases. The germline V gene encodes CDR1 SGHNT and CDR2 YYREEE (reference sequence). With 1 base clipped from V and 1 base from J, the junction kept 1 base outside the gene matches. This CDR3 has 14 amino acids. In nucleotides, the CDR3 is TGTGCCAGCAGCTTGCGACAGGGCCAAGAGACCCAGTACTTC. Amino acid sequence: CASSLRQGQETQYF. Based on the CDR3 plus reference TRBV5-4 and TRBJ2-5, the full variable domain is ETGVTQSPTHLIKTRGQQVTLRCSSQSGHNTVSWYQQALGQGPQFIFQYYREEENGRGNFPPRFSGLQFPNYSSELNVNALELDDSALYLCASSLRQGQETQYFGPGTRLLVL.

This chain connects TRBV5-6 to TRBJ2-3; TRBD1 aligns across 9 bases. CDR1 is SGHDT, CDR2 YYEEEE, per germline. V was pared by 8 bases and J by 3 bases, with 7 bases of the junction left unmatched. CDR3 length: 14 amino acids. CDR3 protein: CASSDRGLTDTQYF. The DNA of the CDR3 is TGTGCCAGTTCTGACAGGGGGTTAACAGATACGCAGTATTTT.

V gene TRBV10-3 combines with J gene TRBJ1-2; no clear D. Germline CDR1 and CDR2: ENHRY and SYGVKD. Trimming left V 4 bases short and J 0 bases short, with 9 bases between. This CDR3 contains 14 residues. The CDR3 coding sequence is TGTGCCATCAGTGCGGACGGTGCTAACTATGGCTACACCTTC. Its protein is CAISADGANYGYTF.

The CDR3 DNA sequence: TGTGCCAGTAGTATAGTGGTTGGGTCCAGGAACACTGAAGCTTTCTTT. It translates to CASSIVVGSRNTEAFF. The V and J genes are TRBV19 and TRBJ1-1; no reliable D call. V lost 1 base, J lost 1 base, and 13 bases lay in between. This CDR3 is built from 16 residues. Per germline, CDR1 LNHDA and CDR2 SQIVND (reference sequence).

This clonotype was recorded at least ten times. The chain combines TRBV12-3 or TRBV12-4 with TRBJ2-7; maybe TRBD1 (6 bases). V gave up 3 bases and J gave up 2 bases, with 8 bases separating them. The CDR3 is made up of 13 amino acids. In nucleotides, the CDR3 is TGTGCCAGCAGTTTGGACAGACCCTACGAGCAGTACTTC. Its translation is CASSLDRPYEQYF.

A few counts support this clonotype. The rearrangement joins TRBV7-2 to TRBJ2-6, with D possibly being TRBD1 (6 bases). Per the germline V gene, CDR1 is SGHTA and CDR2 is FQGNSA. The V end lost 5 bases, the J end lost 2 bases, and 10 bases lay between the germline ends. This CDR3 spans 15 amino acids. The CDR3 loop is CASSRAGAGANVLTF. In DNA form, the CDR3 reads TGTGCCAGCAGCCGCGCAGGGGCTGGGGCCAACGTCCTGACTTTC.

The chain links TRBV20-1 to TRBJ2-2; D may be TRBD2 (6 bases). Germline V gene sequence: CDR1 DFQATT, CDR2 SNEGSKA (reference sequence). Trimming left V 6 bases short and J 6 bases short, with 17 bases between. There are 14 residues in the CDR3. DNA for the CDR3: TGCAGTGCCCCCCCGGGGGTTGGATCCGGGGAGCTGTTTTTT. Residues: CSAPPGVGSGELFF.

Many counts were recorded for this clonotype. The genes are TRBV30 and TRBJ2-1; the D gene could be TRBD1 or TRBD2 (5 bases each). Germline values: CDR1 GTSNPN, CDR2 SVGIG (reference sequence). The CDR3 sequence is 14 residues long. V was shortened by 2 bases and J by 9 bases, with 17 bases between the two germline ends. The DNA for the CDR3 is TGTGCCTGGAGTCCCCAGGTGGCTGGGGGTGAGCAGTTCTTC. This sequence encodes CAWSPQVAGGEQFF.

This clonotype was counted a few times. CDR3 coding DNA: TGTGCCAGCAGCCAAGTGAGCGGGGGGGCCGGGAGTTTCTTC. Protein sequence: CASSQVSGGAGSFF. This chain links TRBV12-3 or TRBV12-4 with TRBJ2-1; 10 bases are a match to TRBD2. The CDR3 is 14 residues long. V shed 6 bases, J shed 16 bases, and the junction held 15 bases outside the gene matches.

The chain employs TRBV20-1 and TRBJ2-7; 12 bases agree with TRBD1. Unmatched junction bases numbered 8, after V lost 2 bases and J lost 6 bases. Per the germline V gene, CDR1 is DFQATT and CDR2 is SNEGSKA (reference sequence). The CDR3 spans 15 residues. This CDR3 is CSARRDRGRSFEQYV. The DNA for the CDR3 is TGCAGTGCTAGAAGGGACAGGGGGCGAAGTTTCGAGCAGTACGTC.

This clonotype was seen a handful of times. V usage is TRBV6-1 and J usage is TRBJ1-3, with 8 bases fitting TRBD1. CDR1 MNHNS and CDR2 SASEGT come from the germline V gene. This CDR3 has 15 amino acids. Losses at the gene ends were 9 bases for V and 0 bases for J; bases not matched to a gene: 7. CDR3 in amino acids: CASSDRDSSGNTIYF. The CDR3 nucleotides read TGTGCCAGTTCGGACAGGGACTCCTCTGGAAACACCATATATTTT.

In its sample, this clonotype was seen a few times. The chain carries TRBV11-1 and TRBJ2-5, with TRBD1 matching 7 bases. With V trimmed by 3 bases and J by 3 bases, 4 bases remained unmatched. The germline V gene encodes CDR1 SGHAT and CDR2 FQDESV (reference sequence). The CDR3 sequence is 14 residues long. In nucleotides, the CDR3 is TGTGCCAGCAGCTTTGGGACAGCCGAAGAGACCCAGTACTTC. It translates to CASSFGTAEETQYF.